These T cell receptor beta chains were read from a single sample in a study of sequential checkpoint blockade in melanoma. The method was immunoSEQ multiplex PCR; TCRdb's version includes in-frame clones alone and lacks a portion of them. The sample contains about 17,000 clones, 55% to 75% of which appear only once. The specimen was CD8+ T cells sorted from blood (inferred from file names), collected from a patient given nivolumab and ipilimumab in sequence. All receptors come from a human donor with melanoma. CDR3s include the opening cysteine and the closing phenylalanine or tryptophan.

TRBJ2-6 TRBV7-2 CASTVTGGFTGANVLTF
TRBJ2-2 TRBV27 CASTLIQGADGNTGELFF
TRBJ2-7 TRBV30 CAWSERVRSYEQYF
TRBJ1-1 TRBV2 CASSDRTGKGAEAFF
TRBJ1-4 TRBV6-5 CASSYSGTVEKLFF
TRBJ2-7 TRBV19 CASSPGESSYEQYF
TRBJ2-2 TRBV19 CASSITGTSGRAAGELFF
TRBJ2-1 TRBV14 CASSQDLASNEQFF
TRBJ1-2 TRBV7-9 CASSLFDERDGYTF
TRBJ2-7 TRBV4-1 CASSHRVDYEQYF
TRBJ2-7 TRBV19 CASSIQDRYYEQYF
TRBJ1-2 TRBV30 CAWKGAANYGYTF
TRBJ2-7 TRBV10-1 CASSESRDSYEQYF
TRBJ1-1 TRBV29-1 CSVGGRIGDTEAFF
TRBJ1-1 TRBV11-2 CASSLISGGRDTEAFF
TRBJ1-5 TRBV28 CASSPTVISNQPQHF
TRBJ2-7 TRBV9 CASSEGSSRSYEQYF
TRBJ2-7 TRBV7-8 CASSQLRYQDRTYEQYF
TRBJ1-2 TRBV5-4 CASSPTVSNYGYTF
TRBJ2-7 TRBV7-9 CASSLEDRTYEQYF
TRBJ1-5 TRBV7-9 CASSSGQRQPQHF
TRBJ2-5 TRBV9 CASSAWDRARETQYF
TRBJ2-7 TRBV5-4 CASSLLLASTYEQYF
TRBJ1-1 TRBV29-1 CSVRDIEAFF
TRBJ1-2 TRBV19 CASSINTGGSDGYTF
TRBJ2-7 TRBV5-1 CASSLGPGAFYEQYF
TRBJ1-2 TRBV6-6 CASSYHQGRGYTF
TRBJ1-2 TRBV19 CASSIDRTGDYGYTF
. TRBV5-6 CASSSGQRLSSEQYF
TRBJ2-7 TRBV27 CASSLSGEQYF
TRBJ1-2 TRBV5-1 CASSLEWAGSNYGYTF
TRBJ1-2 TRBV7-8 CASSLWTGQLFGYTF
TRBJ2-7 TRBV6-1 CASSEETGGSYEQYF
TRBJ1-3 TRBV4-1 CASSKLGQSSGNTIYF
TRBJ2-6 TRBV5-4 CASSSTGEGSSGANVLTF
TRBJ2-7 TRBV7-3 CASSLSGTYEQYF
TRBJ1-2 TRBV6-6 CASMEGPRGPGGYTF
TRBJ1-1 TRBV5-8 CASSLRGTEAFF
TRBJ2-1 TRBV13 CASSVDLNNEQFF
TRBJ2-7 TRBV27 CASSWGDEQYF
TRBJ2-7 TRBV6-1 CASTHRDRPSYEQYF